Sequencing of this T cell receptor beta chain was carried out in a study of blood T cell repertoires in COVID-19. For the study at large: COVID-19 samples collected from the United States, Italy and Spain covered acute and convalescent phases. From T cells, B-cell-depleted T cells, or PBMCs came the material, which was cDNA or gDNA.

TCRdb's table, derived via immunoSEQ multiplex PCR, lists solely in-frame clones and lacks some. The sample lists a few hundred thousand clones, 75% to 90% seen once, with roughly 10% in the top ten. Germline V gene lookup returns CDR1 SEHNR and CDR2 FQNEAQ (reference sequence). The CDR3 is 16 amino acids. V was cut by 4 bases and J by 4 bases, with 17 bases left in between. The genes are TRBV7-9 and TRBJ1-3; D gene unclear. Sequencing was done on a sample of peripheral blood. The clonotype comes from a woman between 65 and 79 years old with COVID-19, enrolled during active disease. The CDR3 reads CASSSIARASGNTIYF. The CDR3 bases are TGTGCCAGCAGCTCTATAGCAAGAGCCTCAGGAAACACCATATATTTT.